This TCR beta chain originates from a study of blood T cell repertoires in COVID-19. About the research overall: Collection of acute and convalescent COVID-19 samples took place in the United States, Italy and Spain.

Profiling relied on immunoSEQ multiplex PCR, and the TCRdb table lists in-frame clones only, not all of them. The table has about 160,000 clones, over 70% seen once. From germline, CDR1 is MNHEY and CDR2 SVGAGI. V was trimmed by 4 bases and J by 1 base, leaving 6 bases between them. The CDR3 covers 13 residues. This clone was found once. The specimen was PBMCs or T cells enriched from blood (not recorded which). The clonotype comes from a woman in her 40s with acute COVID-19. V usage is TRBV6-5 and J usage is TRBJ2-3, with D maybe TRBD2 (5 bases). The DNA of the CDR3 is TGTGCCAGCAGTTGGGGAGGCACAGATACGCAGTATTTT. Translated, it gives CASSWGGTDTQYF.